Listed below are T cell receptor beta chains from one sample, sequenced in a study of blood T cell repertoires in COVID-19. The table came from immunoSEQ multiplex PCR; TCRdb's copy has only in-frame clones and leaves some out. The data hold some 14,000 clones, with 90% observed a single time. The sequenced sample consisted of peripheral blood. The source of these receptors is a human donor in a cohort sampled during active COVID-19. The CDR3 runs from the conserved cysteine through the conserved F or W. A D gene is named only where the DNA matches it firmly. The size entry is marked missing in some rows and otherwise reads once, few, many or a size class.

v_call: TRBV7-8
clone_size: NA
j_call: TRBJ2-1
d_call: NA
cdr3_aa: CASSFSPGPSGYEQFF
cdr3_nt: TGTGCCAGCAGCTTTTCCCCCGGGCCCTCGGGATATGAGCAGTTCTTC

v_call: TRBV18
clone_size: NA
j_call: TRBJ2-2
d_call: NA
cdr3_aa: CASSPLSGNTGELFF
cdr3_nt: TGTGCCAGCTCACCGCTAAGCGGGAACACCGGGGAGCTGTTTTTT

v_call: TRBV7-9
clone_size: NA
j_call: TRBJ2-1
d_call: NA
cdr3_aa: CASSSSDRIYNEQFF
cdr3_nt: TGTGCCAGCAGCTCTTCCGACAGGATTTACAATGAGCAGTTCTTC

v_call: TRBV6-5
clone_size: NA
j_call: TRBJ2-7
d_call: NA
cdr3_aa: CASSQTGNEQYF
cdr3_nt: TGTGCCAGCAGTCAAACAGGGAACGAGCAGTACTTC

v_call: TRBV5-1
clone_size: NA
j_call: TRBJ1-5
d_call: TRBD1
cdr3_aa: CASSPRQGRNQPQHF
cdr3_nt: TGCGCCAGCAGCCCCCGACAGGGCCGCAATCAGCCCCAGCATTTT

v_call: TRBV30
clone_size: NA
j_call: TRBJ2-3
d_call: NA
cdr3_aa: CAWRIGSRGATDTQYF
cdr3_nt: TGTGCCTGGAGAATCGGGAGTCGTGGAGCCACAGATACGCAGTATTTT

v_call: TRBV4-3
clone_size: NA
j_call: TRBJ1-2
d_call: NA
cdr3_aa: CASSQDRGNYGYTF
cdr3_nt: TGCGCCAGCAGCCAAGATCGGGGGAACTATGGCTACACCTTC

v_call: TRBV6-2/TRBV6-3
clone_size: NA
j_call: TRBJ2-3
d_call: TRBD2
cdr3_aa: CASSVGLAGTDTQYF
cdr3_nt: TGTGCCAGCAGTGTGGGACTAGCGGGGACAGATACGCAGTATTTT

v_call: TRBV5-1
clone_size: NA
j_call: TRBJ2-3
d_call: TRBD2
cdr3_aa: CASSSRGGDTDTQYF
cdr3_nt: TGCGCCAGCAGCTCCCGCGGGGGGGACACAGATACGCAGTATTTT

v_call: TRBV19
clone_size: NA
j_call: TRBJ1-5
d_call: TRBD1
cdr3_aa: CASSSPDRGNQPQHF
cdr3_nt: TGTGCCAGTAGTTCCCCCGACAGGGGCAATCAGCCCCAGCATTTT

v_call: TRBV10-1
clone_size: once
j_call: TRBJ2-4
d_call: TRBD1
cdr3_aa: CASSADRVNIQYF
cdr3_nt: TGCGCCAGCAGTGCTGACAGGGTGAACATTCAGTACTTC

v_call: TRBV6-2/TRBV6-3
clone_size: NA
j_call: TRBJ1-3
d_call: TRBD1
cdr3_aa: CASSYGDRGSGNTIYF
cdr3_nt: TGTGCCAGCAGTTACGGGGACAGGGGTTCTGGAAACACCATATATTTT

v_call: TRBV5-1
clone_size: NA
j_call: TRBJ2-7
d_call: TRBD2
cdr3_aa: CASSYGTSGGFYEQYF
cdr3_nt: TGCGCCAGCAGCTACGGGACTAGCGGGGGGTTCTACGAGCAGTACTTC

v_call: TRBV27
clone_size: NA
j_call: TRBJ2-7
d_call: TRBD1
cdr3_aa: CASSLSWDSSYEQYF
cdr3_nt: TGTGCCAGCAGTTTATCTTGGGACAGCTCCTACGAGCAGTACTTC

v_call: TRBV6-5
clone_size: NA
j_call: TRBJ1-2
d_call: TRBD1
cdr3_aa: CASRRQGADYGYTF
cdr3_nt: TGTGCCAGCAGGAGACAGGGGGCGGACTATGGCTACACCTTC

v_call: TRBV7-9
clone_size: NA
j_call: TRBJ2-7
d_call: NA
cdr3_aa: CASSETGTTYEQYF
cdr3_nt: TGTGCCAGCAGCGAAACCGGGACAACCTACGAGCAGTACTTC

v_call: TRBV5-4
clone_size: NA
j_call: TRBJ1-3
d_call: NA
cdr3_aa: CASSLGQGTGNTIYF
cdr3_nt: TGTGCCAGCAGCTTGGGTCAGGGCACTGGAAACACCATATATTTT

v_call: TRBV9
clone_size: NA
j_call: TRBJ1-3
d_call: TRBD1
cdr3_aa: CASSLRDRVSGNTIYF
cdr3_nt: TGTGCCAGCAGCCTACGGGACAGGGTGTCTGGAAACACCATATATTTT

v_call: TRBV11-3
clone_size: NA
j_call: TRBJ2-7
d_call: NA
cdr3_aa: CASSSTGPFYEQYF
cdr3_nt: TGTGCCAGCAGCTCTACAGGACCCTTTTACGAGCAGTACTTC

v_call: TRBV5-1
clone_size: NA
j_call: TRBJ1-4
d_call: TRBD1
cdr3_aa: CASSFGRGQEKLFF
cdr3_nt: TGCGCCAGCAGCTTCGGGAGGGGGCAGGAAAAACTGTTTTTT

v_call: TRBV6-4
clone_size: NA
j_call: TRBJ2-1
d_call: NA
cdr3_aa: CASSLSGGTYNEQFF
cdr3_nt: TGTGCCAGCAGTTTAAGTGGAGGAACCTACAATGAGCAGTTCTTC

v_call: TRBV11-3
clone_size: NA
j_call: TRBJ2-1
d_call: TRBD2
cdr3_aa: CASSPREGVYNEQFF
cdr3_nt: TGTGCCAGCAGCCCCAGGGAGGGTGTCTACAATGAGCAGTTCTTC

v_call: TRBV7-2
clone_size: NA
j_call: TRBJ1-2
d_call: TRBD1
cdr3_aa: CASSLVPQGASGYTF
cdr3_nt: TGTGCCAGCAGCTTAGTTCCACAGGGGGCGAGCGGCTACACCTTC

v_call: TRBV6-5
clone_size: NA
j_call: TRBJ2-7
d_call: TRBD1
cdr3_aa: CASSYGTGGYEQYF
cdr3_nt: TGTGCCAGCAGTTACGGGACAGGGGGCTACGAGCAGTACTTC

v_call: TRBV9
clone_size: once
j_call: TRBJ2-1
d_call: TRBD1
cdr3_aa: CASSVGDRVSYNEQFF
cdr3_nt: TGTGCCAGCAGCGTAGGGGACAGGGTCTCCTACAATGAGCAGTTCTTC